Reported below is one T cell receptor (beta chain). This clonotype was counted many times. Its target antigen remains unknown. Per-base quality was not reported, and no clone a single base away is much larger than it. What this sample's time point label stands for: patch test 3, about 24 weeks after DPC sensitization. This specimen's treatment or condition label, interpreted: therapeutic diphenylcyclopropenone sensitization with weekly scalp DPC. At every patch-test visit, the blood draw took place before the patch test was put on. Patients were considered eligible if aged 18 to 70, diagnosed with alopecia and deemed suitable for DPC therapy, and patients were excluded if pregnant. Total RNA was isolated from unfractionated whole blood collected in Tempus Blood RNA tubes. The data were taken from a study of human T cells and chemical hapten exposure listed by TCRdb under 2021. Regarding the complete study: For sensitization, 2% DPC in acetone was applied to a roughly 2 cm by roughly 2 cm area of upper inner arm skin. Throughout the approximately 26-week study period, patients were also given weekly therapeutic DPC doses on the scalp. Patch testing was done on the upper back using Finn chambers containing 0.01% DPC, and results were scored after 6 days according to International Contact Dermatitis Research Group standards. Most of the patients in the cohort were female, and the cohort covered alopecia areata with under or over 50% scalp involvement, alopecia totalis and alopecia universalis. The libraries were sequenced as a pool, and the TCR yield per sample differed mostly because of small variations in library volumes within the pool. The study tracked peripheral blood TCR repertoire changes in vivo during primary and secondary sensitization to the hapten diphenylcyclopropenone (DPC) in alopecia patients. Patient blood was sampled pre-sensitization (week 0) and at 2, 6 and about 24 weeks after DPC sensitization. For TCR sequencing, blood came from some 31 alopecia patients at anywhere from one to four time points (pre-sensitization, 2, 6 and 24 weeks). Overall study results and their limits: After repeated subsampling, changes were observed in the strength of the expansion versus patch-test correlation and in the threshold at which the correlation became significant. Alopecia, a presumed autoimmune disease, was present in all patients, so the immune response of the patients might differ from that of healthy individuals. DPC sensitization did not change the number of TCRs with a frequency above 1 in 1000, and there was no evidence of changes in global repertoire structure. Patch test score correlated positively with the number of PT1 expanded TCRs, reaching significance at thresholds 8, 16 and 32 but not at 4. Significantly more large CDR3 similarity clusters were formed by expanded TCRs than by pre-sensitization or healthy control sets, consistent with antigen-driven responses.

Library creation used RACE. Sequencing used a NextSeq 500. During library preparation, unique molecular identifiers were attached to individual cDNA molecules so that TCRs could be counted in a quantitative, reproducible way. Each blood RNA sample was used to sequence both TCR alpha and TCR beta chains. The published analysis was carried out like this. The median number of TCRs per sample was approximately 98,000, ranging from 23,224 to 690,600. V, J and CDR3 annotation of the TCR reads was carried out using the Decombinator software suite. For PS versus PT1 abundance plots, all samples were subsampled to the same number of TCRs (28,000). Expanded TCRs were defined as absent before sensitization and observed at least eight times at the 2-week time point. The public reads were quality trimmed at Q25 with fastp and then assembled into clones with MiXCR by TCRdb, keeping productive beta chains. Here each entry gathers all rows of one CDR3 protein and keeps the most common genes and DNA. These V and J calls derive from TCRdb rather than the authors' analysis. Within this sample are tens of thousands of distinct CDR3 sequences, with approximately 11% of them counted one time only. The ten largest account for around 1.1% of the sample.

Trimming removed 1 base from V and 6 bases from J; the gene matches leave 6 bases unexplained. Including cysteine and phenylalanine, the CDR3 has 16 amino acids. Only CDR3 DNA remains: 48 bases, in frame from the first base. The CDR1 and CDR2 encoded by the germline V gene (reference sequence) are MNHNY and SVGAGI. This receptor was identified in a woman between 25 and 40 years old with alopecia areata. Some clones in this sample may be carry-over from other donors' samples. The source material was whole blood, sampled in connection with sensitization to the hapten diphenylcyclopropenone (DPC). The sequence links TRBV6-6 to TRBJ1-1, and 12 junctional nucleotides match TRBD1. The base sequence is TGTGCCAGCAGTTACTATACCGGGACAGGGGGCTCTGAAGCTTTCTTT. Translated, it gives CASSYYTGTGGSEAFF.